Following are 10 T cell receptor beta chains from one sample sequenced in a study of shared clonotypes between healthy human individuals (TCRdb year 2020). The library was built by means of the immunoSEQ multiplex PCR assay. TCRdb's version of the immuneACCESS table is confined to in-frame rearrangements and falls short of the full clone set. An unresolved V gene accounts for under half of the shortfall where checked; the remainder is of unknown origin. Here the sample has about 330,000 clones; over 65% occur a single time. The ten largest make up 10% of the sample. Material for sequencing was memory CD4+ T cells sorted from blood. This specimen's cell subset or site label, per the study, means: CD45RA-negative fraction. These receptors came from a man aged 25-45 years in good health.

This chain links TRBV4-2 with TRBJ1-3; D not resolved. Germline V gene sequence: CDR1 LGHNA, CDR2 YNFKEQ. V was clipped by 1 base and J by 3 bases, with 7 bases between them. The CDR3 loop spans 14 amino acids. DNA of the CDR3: TGTGCCAGCAGCCAAGGCCCGTTTGGAAACACCATATATTTT. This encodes CASSQGPFGNTIYF.

The CDR3 DNA sequence: TGTGCCAGCAGTCTTTCAAACAATGAGCAGTTCTTC. It encodes CASSLSNNEQFF. The chain couples TRBV6-6 to TRBJ2-1; D not certain. Germline CDR1 is MNHNY and CDR2 is SVGAGI (reference sequence). V was clipped by 5 bases and J by 5 bases, with 7 bases between them. The CDR3 loop spans 12 amino acids.

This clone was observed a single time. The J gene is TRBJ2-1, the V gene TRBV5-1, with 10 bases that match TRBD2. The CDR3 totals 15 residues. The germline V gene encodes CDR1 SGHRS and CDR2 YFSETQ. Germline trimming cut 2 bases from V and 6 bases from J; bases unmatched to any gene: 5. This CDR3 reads CASSFGLADINEQFF. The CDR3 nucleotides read TGCGCCAGCAGCTTCGGACTAGCGGATATCAATGAGCAGTTCTTC.

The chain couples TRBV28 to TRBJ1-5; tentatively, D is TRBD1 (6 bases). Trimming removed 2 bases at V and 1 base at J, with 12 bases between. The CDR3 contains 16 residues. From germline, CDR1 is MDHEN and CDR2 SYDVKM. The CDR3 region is CASSLHTTGSNQPQHF. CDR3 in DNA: TGTGCCAGCAGTTTACACACAACAGGGAGCAATCAGCCCCAGCATTTT. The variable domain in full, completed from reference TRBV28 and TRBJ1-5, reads DVKVTQSSRYLVKRTGEKVFLECVQDMDHENMFWYRQDPGLGLRLIYFSYDVKMKEKGDIPEGYSVSREKKERFSLILESASTNQTSMYLCASSLHTTGSNQPQHFGDGTRLSIL.

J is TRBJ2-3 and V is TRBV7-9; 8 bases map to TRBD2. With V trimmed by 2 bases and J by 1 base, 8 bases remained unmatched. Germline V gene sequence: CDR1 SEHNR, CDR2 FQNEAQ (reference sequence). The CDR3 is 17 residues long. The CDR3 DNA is TGTGCCAGCAGCTTAAATCAGCGGGGGATGGGCACAGATACGCAGTATTTT. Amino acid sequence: CASSLNQRGMGTDTQYF.

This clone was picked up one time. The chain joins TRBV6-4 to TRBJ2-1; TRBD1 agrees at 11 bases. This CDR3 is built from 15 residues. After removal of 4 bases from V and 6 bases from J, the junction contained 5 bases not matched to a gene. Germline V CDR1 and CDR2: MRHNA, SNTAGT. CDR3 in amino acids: CASSADGTGGNEQFF. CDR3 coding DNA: TGTGCCAGCAGTGCGGACGGGACAGGGGGCAATGAGCAGTTCTTC.

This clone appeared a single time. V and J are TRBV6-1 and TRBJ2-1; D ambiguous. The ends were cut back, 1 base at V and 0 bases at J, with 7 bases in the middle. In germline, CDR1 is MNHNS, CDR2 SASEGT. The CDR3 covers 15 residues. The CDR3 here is CASSEDKSSYNEQFF. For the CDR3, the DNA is TGTGCCAGCAGTGAAGATAAAAGCTCCTACAATGAGCAGTTCTTC.

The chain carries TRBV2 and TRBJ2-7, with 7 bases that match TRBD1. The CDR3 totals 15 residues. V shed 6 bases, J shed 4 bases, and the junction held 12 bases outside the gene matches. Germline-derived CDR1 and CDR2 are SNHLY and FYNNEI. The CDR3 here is CASRTLRGRGYEQYF. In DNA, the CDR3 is TGTGCCAGCAGAACTCTAAGGGGGCGCGGATACGAGCAGTACTTC.

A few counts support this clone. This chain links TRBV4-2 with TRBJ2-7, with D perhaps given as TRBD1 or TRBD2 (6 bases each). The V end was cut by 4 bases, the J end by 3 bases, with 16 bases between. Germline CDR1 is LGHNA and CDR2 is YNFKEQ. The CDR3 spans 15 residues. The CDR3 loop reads CASSLEGGISYEQYF. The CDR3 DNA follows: TGTGCCAGCAGCCTGGAGGGGGGAATCAGCTACGAGCAGTACTTC.

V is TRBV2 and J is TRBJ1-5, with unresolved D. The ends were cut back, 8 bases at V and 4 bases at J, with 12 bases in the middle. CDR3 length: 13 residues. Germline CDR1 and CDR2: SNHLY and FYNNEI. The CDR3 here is CASEGRTNQPQHF. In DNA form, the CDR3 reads TGTGCCAGCGAAGGTAGGACGAATCAGCCCCAGCATTTT.